This TCR beta chain originates from a study of T cell responses to AZD1222 COVID-19 vaccine. The repertoire was sequenced with immunoSEQ multiplex PCR; TCRdb's copy has only in-frame clones and lacks some. The sample records approximately 140,000 clones, about 92% being singletons. This clone was counted once. The origin of this receptor is an adult who received the AZD1222 COVID-19 vaccine. This sample comprised peripheral blood, obtained 28 days after the second AZD1222 dose.

The CDR3 bases are TGTGCCAGCAGCCTCGACAGGACGAACTATGGCTACACCTTC. Protein sequence: CASSLDRTNYGYTF. The chain has TRBV5-5 and TRBJ1-2; D is possibly TRBD1 (6 bases). V lost 4 bases, J lost 2 bases, and 12 bases lay in between. CDR3 size: 14 residues. From germline, CDR1 is SGHKS and CDR2 YYEKEE (reference sequence).